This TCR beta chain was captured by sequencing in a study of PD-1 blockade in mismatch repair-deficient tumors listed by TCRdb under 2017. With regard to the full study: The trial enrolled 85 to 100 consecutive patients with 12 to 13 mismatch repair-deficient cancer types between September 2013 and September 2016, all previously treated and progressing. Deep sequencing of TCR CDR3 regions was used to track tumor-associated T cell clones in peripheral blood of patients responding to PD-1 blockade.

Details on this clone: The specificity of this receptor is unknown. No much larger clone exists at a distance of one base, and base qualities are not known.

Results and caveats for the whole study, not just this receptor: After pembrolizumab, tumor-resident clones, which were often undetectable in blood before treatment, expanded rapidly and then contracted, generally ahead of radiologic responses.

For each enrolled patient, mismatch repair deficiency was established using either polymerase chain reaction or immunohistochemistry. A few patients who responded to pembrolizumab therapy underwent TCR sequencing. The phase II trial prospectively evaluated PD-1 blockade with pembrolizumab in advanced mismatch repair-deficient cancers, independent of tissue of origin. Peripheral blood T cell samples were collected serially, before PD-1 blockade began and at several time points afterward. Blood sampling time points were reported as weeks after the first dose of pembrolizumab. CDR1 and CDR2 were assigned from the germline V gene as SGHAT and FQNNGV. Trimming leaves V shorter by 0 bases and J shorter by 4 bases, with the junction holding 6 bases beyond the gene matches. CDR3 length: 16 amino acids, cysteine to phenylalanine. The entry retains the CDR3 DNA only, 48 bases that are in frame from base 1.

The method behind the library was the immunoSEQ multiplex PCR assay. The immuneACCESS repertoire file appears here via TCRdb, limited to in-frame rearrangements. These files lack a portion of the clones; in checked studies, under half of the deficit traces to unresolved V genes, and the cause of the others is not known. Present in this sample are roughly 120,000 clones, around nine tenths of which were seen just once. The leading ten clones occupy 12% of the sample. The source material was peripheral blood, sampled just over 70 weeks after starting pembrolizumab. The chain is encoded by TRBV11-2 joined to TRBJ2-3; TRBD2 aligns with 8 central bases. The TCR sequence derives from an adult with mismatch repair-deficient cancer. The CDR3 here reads CASSLEGLVVSDTQYF. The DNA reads TGTGCCAGCAGCTTAGAGGGACTAGTAGTCTCAGATACGCAGTATTTT.